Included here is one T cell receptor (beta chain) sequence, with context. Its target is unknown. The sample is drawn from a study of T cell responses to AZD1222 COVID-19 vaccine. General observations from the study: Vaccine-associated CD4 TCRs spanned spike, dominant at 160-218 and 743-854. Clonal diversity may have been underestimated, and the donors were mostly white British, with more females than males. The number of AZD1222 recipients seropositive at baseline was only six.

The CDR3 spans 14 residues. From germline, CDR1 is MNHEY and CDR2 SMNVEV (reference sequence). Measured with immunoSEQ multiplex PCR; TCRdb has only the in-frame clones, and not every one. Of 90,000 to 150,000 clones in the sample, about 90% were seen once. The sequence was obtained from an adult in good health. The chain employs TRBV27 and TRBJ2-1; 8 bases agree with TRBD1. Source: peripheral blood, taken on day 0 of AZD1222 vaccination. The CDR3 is CNSGQGRSYNEQFF. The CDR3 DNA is TGTAACTCAGGACAGGGAAGATCCTACAATGAGCAGTTCTTC.